These 30 T cell receptor beta chains were all obtained from the same sample, sequenced in a study of control samples from healthy donors and cancer patients. Profiled with immunoSEQ multiplex PCR; TCRdb holds only in-frame clones, not every one. This table holds roughly 88,000 clones, 85% to 95% found once. The sequenced sample consisted of blood. The receptors shown here come from a young man in good health.

The chain joins TRBV5-6 to TRBJ1-2; 10 bases line up with TRBD1. The J segment lost 3 bases and the V segment lost 7 bases, leaving 6 bases of the junction unmatched. Germline CDR1 SGHDT, CDR2 YYEEEE. CDR3 size: 14 residues. The CDR3 region has the DNA TGTGCCAGCTCCGGGGGACAGGGGTACTATGGCTACACCTTC. Translation gives CASSGGQGYYGYTF.

The rearrangement uses TRBV14 and TRBJ1-2; a weak D match, TRBD1 (6 bases). V was pared by 4 bases and J by 7 bases, with 19 bases between. The CDR3 is 15 residues long. CDR1 and CDR2 from the germline V gene are SGHDN and FVKESK. The chain's CDR3 is CASSPLQGLESGYTF. CDR3 nucleotide sequence: TGTGCCAGCAGCCCTTTACAGGGTTTAGAGAGTGGCTACACCTTC.

The chain couples TRBV7-9 to TRBJ1-2; TRBD1 matches at 9 bases. The CDR3 loop spans 19 amino acids. Germline V gives CDR1 SEHNR, CDR2 FQNEAQ (reference sequence). V lost 10 bases and J lost 4; bases outside the gene matches: 25. This CDR3 is CAIWPGMLADRGSSYGYTF. The CDR3 DNA reads TGTGCCATCTGGCCTGGGATGTTAGCGGACAGGGGAAGTAGCTATGGCTACACCTTC.

The chain combines TRBV18 with TRBJ1-1; D remains unclear. This CDR3 spans 14 amino acids. CDR1 is KGHSH, CDR2 LQKENI, per germline. Trimming removed 3 bases at V and 1 base at J, with 9 bases between. The DNA for the CDR3 is TGTGCCAGCTCACCGCAGGCGACGAACACTGAAGCTTTCTTT. It is translated as CASSPQATNTEAFF.

Only one count was recorded for this clone. V and J are TRBV5-1 and TRBJ2-5, with 10 bases lining up with TRBD2. The V gene end was trimmed by 3 bases and the J gene end by 2 bases; junction bases not matched to a gene: 13. CDR1 is SGHRS and CDR2 is YFSETQ in the germline V gene. The CDR3 consists of 18 residues. CDR3 bases: TGCGCCAGCAGCTCGTTGCCCGTCGGAGCGGGGGGGCAAGAGACCCAGTACTTC. Translating gives CASSSLPVGAGGQETQYF.

The genes are TRBV27 and TRBJ2-6, with D unresolved. The germline CDR1 and CDR2 sequences are MNHEY and SMNVEV (reference sequence). There are 14 residues in the CDR3. The V end was cut by 7 bases, the J end by 0 bases, with 7 bases between. The CDR3 nucleotides are TGTGCCAGCACTCTCTTCTCTGGGGCCAACGTCCTGACTTTC. This gives the protein CASTLFSGANVLTF.

The chain employs TRBV6-1 and TRBJ1-3; 7 nucleotides align to TRBD1. J gave up 4 bases and V 3 bases, and 3 bases lay outside the gene matches. Germline V gene data show CDR1 as MNHNS and CDR2 as SASEGT. The CDR3 runs to 14 residues. The CDR3: CASSDLGGGNTIYF. The CDR3 DNA sequence: TGTGCCAGCAGTGATTTAGGGGGCGGAAACACCATATATTTT.

This clone was detected once. The chain is built from TRBV3-1 (or the pseudogene TRBV3-2) and TRBJ1-2; D call uncertain. Germline loops: CDR1 LGHDT, CDR2 YNNKEL (reference sequence). This CDR3 comprises 13 residues. V was cut by 4 bases and J by 1 base, with 7 bases left in between. CDR3 sequence: CASSLMDNYGYTF. DNA for the CDR3: TGTGCCAGCAGCCTCATGGATAACTATGGCTACACCTTC.

This clone occurred once. This chain links TRBV10-3 with TRBJ1-1, with TRBD1 as a possible D gene (5 bases). CDR1 is ENHRY, CDR2 SYGVKD, per germline. The length of the CDR3 is 13 residues. The germline V and J ends were trimmed by 8 bases and 1 base, with 11 bases remaining between them. The CDR3 region is CAILEGRNTEAFF. CDR3 DNA sequence: TGTGCCATCCTGGAGGGGAGGAACACTGAAGCTTTCTTT.

The chain joins TRBV7-7 to TRBJ2-7, with D uncertain. The germline CDR1 and CDR2 sequences are SSHAT and FNYEAQ (reference sequence). The CDR3 spans 15 residues. Trimming removed 0 bases at V and 1 base at J, with 10 bases between. This chain's CDR3 is CASSLAVGVSYEQYF. The CDR3 bases are TGTGCCAGCAGCTTAGCCGTAGGAGTTTCCTACGAGCAGTACTTC.

This clone was seen just once. J is TRBJ1-2 and V is TRBV27, with D tentatively TRBD1 (5 bases). The CDR3 is 15 amino acids. In germline, CDR1 is MNHEY, CDR2 SMNVEV (reference sequence). V was cut by 4 bases and J by 4 bases, with 16 bases left in between. The CDR3 loop is CASSSRGGTVYGYTF. CDR3 bases: TGTGCCAGCAGTTCCCGGGGAGGGACGGTCTATGGCTACACCTTC.

This clone was recorded only once. The chain recombines TRBV24-1 with TRBJ2-2; 7 bases map to TRBD2. CDR3 length equals 16 residues. The trim removed 3 bases at V and 6 bases at J, leaving 9 bases unmatched. Germline assignment: CDR1 KGHDR and CDR2 SFDVKD. CDR3 residues: CATSDPTGGGAGELFF. The CDR3 bases are TGTGCCACCAGTGATCCGACGGGGGGAGGAGCCGGGGAGCTGTTTTTT.

As DNA, the CDR3 is TGTGCCAGCAGCTTAGAACCGGGAACGAACACTGAAGCTTTCTTT. It codes for CASSLEPGTNTEAFF. The chain couples TRBV7-9 to TRBJ1-1; D not resolved. There are 15 residues in the CDR3. Trimming cost V 1 base and J 1 base, with 10 bases left between them. CDR1 is SEHNR and CDR2 is FQNEAQ in the germline V gene (reference sequence).

J is TRBJ2-3 and V is TRBV7-2; TRBD1 is a possible D gene (6 bases). Trimming pared 8 bases from V and 0 bases from J, leaving 12 bases between. Germline V gene data show CDR1 as SGHTA and CDR2 as FQGNSA. This CDR3 comprises 14 residues. The CDR3 DNA reads TGTGCCAGCCGCTCCGGACAGAGCACAGATACGCAGTATTTT. This gives the protein CASRSGQSTDTQYF.

The chain has TRBV30 and TRBJ1-1; D call uncertain. Germline V gene data show CDR1 as GTSNPN and CDR2 as SVGIG (reference sequence). CDR3 length equals 14 residues. V was shortened by 0 bases and J by 0 bases, with 8 bases between the two germline ends. The CDR3 DNA follows: TGTGCCTGGAGTGTTCGGCAGCTGAACACTGAAGCTTTCTTT. Its translation is CAWSVRQLNTEAFF.

The chain carries TRBV12-5 and TRBJ1-5; 8 bases agree with TRBD1. Losses at the gene ends were 7 bases for V and 4 bases for J; bases not matched to a gene: 3. CDR1 and CDR2 from the germline V gene are LGHNT and FRNRAP. The length of the CDR3 is 13 residues. The chain's CDR3 is CASARDRNQPQHF. CDR3 bases: TGTGCTAGTGCCAGGGACAGGAATCAGCCCCAGCATTTT.

This CDR3 is CAWSVGLLGRGKGNEKLFF. The CDR3 DNA sequence: TGTGCCTGGAGTGTAGGGTTATTGGGCAGGGGGAAGGGGAATGAAAAACTGTTTTTT. V usage is TRBV30 and J usage is TRBJ1-4, with 7 bases identical to TRBD1. The V and J ends lost 0 bases and 5 bases, in that order; junction bases with no gene match: 18. Germline V gene lookup returns CDR1 GTSNPN and CDR2 SVGIG (reference sequence). The CDR3 is 19 amino acids.

This rearrangement joins TRBV19 to TRBJ2-2; maybe TRBD1 (6 bases). CDR3 length: 16 amino acids. CDR1 and CDR2 (germline): LNHDA, SQIVND (reference sequence). V lost 5 bases and J 0 bases, leaving 13 bases between the germline ends. CDR3 residues: CASSPGTPANTGELFF. The CDR3, as DNA: TGTGCCAGTAGTCCCGGGACACCCGCGAACACCGGGGAGCTGTTTTTT.

The chain recombines TRBV5-5 with TRBJ1-1, with D perhaps TRBD1 (5 bases). CDR3 size: 12 residues. Germline-derived CDR1 and CDR2 are SGHKS and YYEKEE (reference sequence). Trimming shortened V by 5 bases and J by 4 bases, and 9 bases separated the two germline ends. CDR3 sequence reads: CASRDTGTEAFF. In DNA, the CDR3 is TGTGCCAGCAGGGACACGGGCACTGAAGCTTTCTTT.

The rearrangement joins TRBV3-1 (or the pseudogene TRBV3-2) to TRBJ1-1; a possible D gene is TRBD1 (6 bases). The CDR3 totals 15 residues. From germline, CDR1 is LGHDT and CDR2 YNNKEL (reference sequence). V was cut by 1 base and J by 5 bases, with 14 bases left in between. CDR3 bases: TGTGCCAGCAGCCAAGGGGAATACACAGGGACTGAAGCTTTCTTT. Its translation: CASSQGEYTGTEAFF.

This chain connects TRBV29-1 to TRBJ2-2; 10 bases are a match to TRBD1. The CDR3 has 14 residues. Germline values: CDR1 SQVTM, CDR2 ANQGSEA. With V trimmed by 7 bases and J by 6 bases, 8 bases remained unmatched. In DNA form, the CDR3 reads TGCAGCGCTGGACAGGGGGGTGATGCCGGGGAGCTGTTTTTT. This sequence encodes CSAGQGGDAGELFF.

This chain connects TRBV29-1 to TRBJ1-2; D might be TRBD1 (5 bases). Trimming cost V 7 bases and J 4 bases, with 16 bases left between them. The germline gives CDR1 SQVTM, CDR2 ANQGSEA. This CDR3 is 13 amino acids long. CDR3 in DNA: TGCAGCGCCAATTCGGGGGTCTCCTATGGCTACACCTTC. This encodes CSANSGVSYGYTF.

The chain joins TRBV12-3 or TRBV12-4 to TRBJ2-1; no firm D call. CDR3 size: 12 residues. V was trimmed by 1 base and J by 8 bases, leaving 6 bases between them. The CDR3 DNA reads TGTGCCAGCAGTTTAGTCATCCATGAGCAGTTCTTC. Translating it yields CASSLVIHEQFF.

Only one count was recorded for this clone. V and J are TRBV4-1 and TRBJ1-1; 7 nucleotides align to TRBD1. Trimming took 3 bases from V and 5 from J; bases not matched to a gene: 9. Germline V gene lookup returns CDR1 MGHRA and CDR2 YSYEKL. The length of the CDR3 is 15 residues. The CDR3 loop reads CASSHQPGGETEAFF. For the CDR3, the DNA is TGCGCCAGCAGCCACCAACCAGGGGGAGAGACTGAAGCTTTCTTT.

J is TRBJ1-4 and V is TRBV27, with TRBD1 as a possible D gene (5 bases). The CDR3 has 14 amino acids. The V end was cut by 4 bases, the J end by 7 bases, with 13 bases between. CDR1 and CDR2 from the germline V gene are MNHEY and SMNVEV (reference sequence). The CDR3 is CASSSGGGTEKLFF. The CDR3 DNA follows: TGTGCCAGCAGTTCCGGGGGGGGTACTGAAAAACTGTTTTTT.

This sequence joins TRBV30 and TRBJ2-4, with D unclear. Trimming removed 0 bases from V and 0 bases from J, with 6 bases in between. Germline-derived CDR1 and CDR2 are GTSNPN and SVGIG (reference sequence). The CDR3 is made up of 14 amino acids. CDR3 protein: CAWSVMLAKNIQYF. The CDR3 nucleotides are TGTGCCTGGAGTGTAATGTTAGCCAAAAACATTCAGTACTTC.

The chain recombines TRBV27 with TRBJ1-2; 11 bases line up with TRBD1. This CDR3 region has 16 residues. The germline CDR1 and CDR2 sequences are MNHEY and SMNVEV (reference sequence). Trimming cost V 5 bases and J 5 bases; bases outside gene matches: 10. The CDR3 bases are TGTGCCAGCAGTCCGATTGGACAGGGGGCATGGTATGGCTACACCTTC. Amino acids: CASSPIGQGAWYGYTF.

The chain has TRBV29-1 and TRBJ1-1, with D unclear. Germline assignment: CDR1 SQVTM and CDR2 ANQGSEA. The CDR3 runs 12 residues. Trimming removed 3 bases from V and 1 base from J, with 6 bases in between. The CDR3 spells CSVETGNTEAFF. For the CDR3, the DNA is TGCAGCGTTGAGACTGGGAACACTGAAGCTTTCTTT.

The V gene is TRBV27, the J gene TRBJ1-1; D remains unclear. The CDR3 is 16 residues long. V was trimmed by 8 bases and J by 1 base, leaving 20 bases between them. Germline CDR1 and CDR2: MNHEY and SMNVEV (reference sequence). CDR3 DNA sequence: TGTGCCAGCGAAAGAAGGGCAGGTCAGGCGAACACTGAAGCTTTCTTT. The encoded protein is CASERRAGQANTEAFF.

This clone was seen just once. This chain uses TRBV7-9 with TRBJ1-4; D remains unclear. The CDR3 is made up of 13 amino acids. V lost 5 bases, J lost 10 bases, and 14 bases lay in between. CDR1 SEHNR and CDR2 FQNEAQ come from the germline V gene (reference sequence). CDR3 loop: CASSPRTDVKLFF. CDR3 sequence (DNA): TGTGCCAGCAGCCCGCGGACGGACGTAAAACTGTTTTTT.